This record covers a single TCR beta chain. What it recognizes is unknown. This specimen belongs to a study of vaccination and CD4 T cells after COVID-19. Study at large: Post-COVID samples were collected a median roughly 93 days following diagnosis, spanning 35 to 161.

Study-level findings and limits: Reactive clonotype counts went from median around 20 after infection to roughly 38 after vaccination, nonsignificantly.

The germline CDR1 and CDR2 sequences are SEHNR and FQNEAQ (reference sequence). Trimming cost V 2 bases and J 6 bases, with 10 bases left between them. CDR3 size: 13 residues. The Oncomine TCR Beta short-read assay was applied to DNA of cultured CD4+ T cells. A single record per CDR3 protein comes from TCRdb applying MiXCR to the PCR reads. This sample has about 10,000 distinct CDR3 sequences, with around 43% found just once. Documented treatment: roughly ten-day PBMC culture with coronavirus spike peptide pools or control peptides (ViraFEST assay). ViraFEST used peptide pools to expand antigen-specific T cells and subsequently sequenced their TCRs.

Sequenced material: CD4+ T cells from blood, cultured in vitro. The chain has TRBV7-9 and TRBJ1-2; D is possibly TRBD1 (5 bases). This clonotype was sampled from a human donor who had recovered from COVID-19. The CDR3 DNA reads as TGTGCCAGCAGCTTATTGAGGGACGATGGCTACACCTTC. It encodes CASSLLRDDGYTF.